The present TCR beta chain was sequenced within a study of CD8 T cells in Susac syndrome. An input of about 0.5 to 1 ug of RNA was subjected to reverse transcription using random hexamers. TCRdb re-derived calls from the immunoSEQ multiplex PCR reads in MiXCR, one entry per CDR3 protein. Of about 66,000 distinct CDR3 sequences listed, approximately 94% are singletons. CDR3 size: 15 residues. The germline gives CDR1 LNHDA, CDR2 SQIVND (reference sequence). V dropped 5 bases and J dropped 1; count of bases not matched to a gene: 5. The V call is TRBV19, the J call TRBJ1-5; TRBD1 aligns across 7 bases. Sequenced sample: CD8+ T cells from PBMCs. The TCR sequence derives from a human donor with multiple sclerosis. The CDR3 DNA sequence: TGTGCCAGTAGTGGCAGGGGGAAAAGCAATCAGCCCCAGCATTTT. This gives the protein CASSGRGKSNQPQHF.